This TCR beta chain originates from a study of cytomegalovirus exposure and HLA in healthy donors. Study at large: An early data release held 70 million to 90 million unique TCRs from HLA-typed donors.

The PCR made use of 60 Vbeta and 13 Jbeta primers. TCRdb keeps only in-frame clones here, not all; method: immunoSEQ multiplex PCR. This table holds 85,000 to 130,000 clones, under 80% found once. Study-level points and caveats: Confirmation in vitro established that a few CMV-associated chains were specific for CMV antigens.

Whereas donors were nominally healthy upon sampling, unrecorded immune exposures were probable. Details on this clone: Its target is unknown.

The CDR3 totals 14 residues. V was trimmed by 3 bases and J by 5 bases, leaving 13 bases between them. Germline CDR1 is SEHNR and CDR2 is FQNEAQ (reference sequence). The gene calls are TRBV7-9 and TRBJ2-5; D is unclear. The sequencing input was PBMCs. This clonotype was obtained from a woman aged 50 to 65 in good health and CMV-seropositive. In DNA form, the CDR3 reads TGTGCCAGCAGCTTGGTGAGCGTTCTGGAGACCCAGTACTTC. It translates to CASSLVSVLETQYF. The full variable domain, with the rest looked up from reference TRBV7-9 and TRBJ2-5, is DTGVSQNPRHKITKRGQNVTFRCDPISEHNRLYWYRQTLGQGPEFLTYFQNEAQLEKSRLLSDRFSAERPKGSFSTLEIQRTEQGDSAMYLCASSLVSVLETQYFGPGTRLLVL.